One sample yielded the 13 T cell receptor beta chains listed below, sequenced in a study of blood T cell repertoires in COVID-19. Libraries were prepared by immunoSEQ multiplex PCR; TCRdb keeps only in-frame clonotypes and omits some of them. The table shows about 81,000 clones, with over 75% occurring only once. Sequenced: peripheral blood. The receptors were gathered from a man aged 70-80 years with acute or convalescent COVID-19.

This chain links TRBV12-3 or TRBV12-4 with TRBJ2-1; D not certain. Trimming removed 7 bases at V and 6 bases at J, with 10 bases between. The CDR3 sequence is 12 residues long. In DNA form, the CDR3 reads TGTGCCAGCAAAAACATTGGCAATGAGCAGTTCTTC. Translation: CASKNIGNEQFF.

The chain employs TRBV10-2 and TRBJ1-3; D is undetermined. The germline CDR1 and CDR2 sequences are WSHSY and SAAADI. Trimming stripped 4 bases from V and 0 bases from J, with 4 bases between. The CDR3 is made up of 13 amino acids. The CDR3 DNA sequence: TGCGCCAGCAGTGTACTCTCTGGAAACACCATATATTTT. This codes for CASSVLSGNTIYF.

This clone was seen a single time. At one end the junction does not follow the germline gene, possibly because of a read error. This chain joins TRBV30 and TRBJ1-3; D is ambiguous. From germline, CDR1 is GTSNPN and CDR2 SVGIG (reference sequence). This CDR3 region has 12 residues. CDR3 DNA sequence: TGTGCATGGAGTGTCCGTGGAAACACCATATATTTT. Translating gives CAWSVRGNTIYF.

In its sample, this clone was seen a few times. The chain links TRBV18 to TRBJ1-5; 8 nucleotides agree with TRBD1. V gave up 4 bases and J gave up 7 bases; unmatched junction bases: 6. CDR3 length equals 14 residues. Germline assignment: CDR1 KGHSH and CDR2 LQKENI. The chain's CDR3 is CASSLGQGEQPQHF. The CDR3 DNA reads as TGTGCCAGCTCACTCGGACAGGGCGAACAGCCCCAGCATTTT.

This clone was counted only a few times. The rearrangement joins TRBV9 to TRBJ2-2, with D tentatively TRBD1 (5 bases). CDR1 is SGDLS, CDR2 YYNGEE, per germline. The CDR3 extends over 16 amino acids. The germline V and J ends were trimmed by 4 bases and 2 bases, with 15 bases remaining between them. For the CDR3, the DNA is TGTGCCAGCAGCCTCGCTGCCGACAGAAACACCGGGGAGCTGTTTTTT. Its translation: CASSLAADRNTGELFF.

The chain has TRBV28 and TRBJ2-3; possibly TRBD1 for D (5 bases). The V gene lost 3 bases and the J gene lost 3 bases, with 7 bases spanning the gap. Germline V gene lookup returns CDR1 MDHEN and CDR2 SYDVKM. This CDR3 region has 13 residues. CDR3 residues: CASSFRQTDTQYF. The CDR3 region has the DNA TGTGCCAGCAGTTTTAGACAGACAGATACGCAGTATTTT. The full variable domain, its missing parts supplied by reference TRBV28 and TRBJ2-3, is DVKVTQSSRYLVKRTGEKVFLECVQDMDHENMFWYRQDPGLGLRLIYFSYDVKMKEKGDIPEGYSVSREKKERFSLILESASTNQTSMYLCASSFRQTDTQYFGPGTRLTVL.

The gene calls are TRBV10-3 and TRBJ2-7; 9 nucleotides agree with TRBD2. V shed 10 bases, J shed 2 bases, and the junction held 6 bases outside the gene matches. Looked up from germline, CDR1 is ENHRY and CDR2 is SYGVKD. The CDR3 is made up of 13 amino acids. The DNA of the CDR3 is TGTGCCACGATGGCGGGAGGGGCCTACGAGCAGTACTTC. Encoded protein: CATMAGGAYEQYF.

The J gene is TRBJ1-1, the V gene TRBV29-1, with D possibly matching TRBD1 (6 bases). CDR1 and CDR2 from the germline V gene are SQVTM and ANQGSEA. This CDR3 is 15 amino acids long. V was pared by 5 bases and J by 4 bases, with 20 bases between. The CDR3: CSVSGGQGRGTEAFF. The CDR3 coding sequence is TGCAGCGTTTCAGGCGGGCAGGGGAGAGGCACTGAAGCTTTCTTT.

This chain connects TRBV19 to TRBJ1-5; the D is unclear. Germline CDR1 reads LNHDA; CDR2 reads SQIVND (reference sequence). The CDR3 loop spans 13 amino acids. V was pared by 4 bases and J by 3 bases, with 7 bases between. DNA for the CDR3: TGTGCCAGTAGTACCGGGGACAATCAGCCCCAGCATTTT. Translation: CASSTGDNQPQHF. The complete variable domain, with remaining parts taken from reference TRBV19 and TRBJ1-5, reads DGGITQSPKYLFRKEGQNVTLSCEQNLNHDAMYWYRQDPGQGLRLIYYSQIVNDFQKGDIAEGYSVSREKKESFPLTVTSAQKNPTAFYLCASSTGDNQPQHFGDGTRLSIL.

This clone was seen more than once but under ten times. The rearrangement uses TRBV10-2 and TRBJ2-7; perhaps TRBD1 as D (6 bases). The CDR3 has 14 residues. Germline V gives CDR1 WSHSY, CDR2 SAAADI. Trimming stripped 3 bases from V and 5 bases from J, with 14 bases between. The CDR3, as DNA: TGCGCCAGCAGTGATACAGGGTGGGGACACGAGCAGTACTTC. Protein: CASSDTGWGHEQYF.

CDR3 in amino acids: CASSFGTGPNEKLFF. CDR3 DNA sequence: TGTGCCAGTAGTTTTGGGACAGGGCCTAATGAAAAACTGTTTTTT. The genes are TRBV19 and TRBJ1-4; 9 nucleotides match TRBD1. The CDR3 covers 15 residues. Germline V lookup: CDR1 LNHDA, CDR2 SQIVND (reference sequence). V dropped 5 bases and J dropped 3; count of bases not matched to a gene: 4. The full variable domain, rest sourced from reference TRBV19 and TRBJ1-4, is DGGITQSPKYLFRKEGQNVTLSCEQNLNHDAMYWYRQDPGQGLRLIYYSQIVNDFQKGDIAEGYSVSREKKESFPLTVTSAQKNPTAFYLCASSFGTGPNEKLFFGSGTQLSVL.

The rearrangement uses TRBV7-6 and TRBJ1-5, with 8 positions matching TRBD1. Germline V gene data show CDR1 as SGHVS and CDR2 as FNYEAQ. The CDR3 consists of 16 residues. With V trimmed by 5 bases and J by 6 bases, 12 bases remained unmatched. The CDR3 DNA sequence: TGTGCCAGCAGCCTAGAGGCCACAGGGGGAGGTCAGCCCCAGCATTTT. The encoded protein is CASSLEATGGGQPQHF. Supplemented by reference TRBV7-6 and TRBJ1-5, the full variable domain reads GAGVSQSPRYKVTKRGQDVALRCDPISGHVSLYWYRQALGQGPEFLTYFNYEAQQDKSGLPNDRFSAERPEGSISTLTIQRTEQRDSAMYRCASSLEATGGGQPQHFGDGTRLSIL.

The V gene is TRBV9, the J gene TRBJ2-7; 8 positions agree with TRBD1. The CDR3 covers 17 residues. Unmatched junction bases numbered 14, after V lost 0 bases and J lost 6 bases. CDR1 is SGDLS, CDR2 YYNGEE, per germline. The CDR3 region is CASSVDSSDRGLREQYF. The CDR3 DNA follows: TGTGCCAGCAGCGTAGATAGTAGCGACAGGGGATTGCGCGAGCAGTACTTC. The complete variable domain, with remaining parts taken from reference TRBV9 and TRBJ2-7, reads DSGVTQTPKHLITATGQRVTLRCSPRSGDLSVYWYQQSLDQGLQFLIQYYNGEERAKGNILERFSAQQFPDLHSELNLSSLELGDSALYFCASSVDSSDRGLREQYFGPGTRLTVT.